Listed below are T cell receptor beta chains from one sample, sequenced in a study of blood T cell repertoires in COVID-19. Sequenced by immunoSEQ multiplex PCR; TCRdb stores in-frame clones only, minus some. The table lists about 220,000 clones, around 75% of them singletons. Sequenced input: peripheral blood. The receptors shown here come from a human donor in a cohort sampled during active COVID-19. CDR3s include the opening cysteine and the closing phenylalanine or tryptophan. D genes are given only for firm matches. Expanded clones are given a class, and other clones once, few, many or no size at all.

j_call: TRBJ1-2; clone_size: -; d_call: -; v_call: TRBV14; cdr3_nt: TGTGCCAGCAGCCCGACAATCGGTTATGGCTACACCTTC; cdr3_aa: CASSPTIGYGYTF
j_call: TRBJ2-7; clone_size: -; d_call: TRBD1; v_call: TRBV15; cdr3_nt: TGTGCCACCAGCAGAGATGCGGGACAGGGCTCCTACGAGCAGTACTTC; cdr3_aa: CATSRDAGQGSYEQYF
j_call: TRBJ2-7; clone_size: -; d_call: -; v_call: TRBV28; cdr3_nt: TGTGCCAGCACCCGCGGGACCCCCTACGAGCAGTACTTC; cdr3_aa: CASTRGTPYEQYF
j_call: TRBJ2-1; clone_size: many; d_call: -; v_call: TRBV6-6; cdr3_nt: TGTGCCAGCAGTTACTCCCGGGATGAGCAGTTCTTC; cdr3_aa: CASSYSRDEQFF
j_call: TRBJ1-4; clone_size: -; d_call: TRBD1; v_call: TRBV5-5; cdr3_nt: TGTGCCAGCAGCATTCTAAGGGGGCTAGGAGAAAAACTGTTTTTT; cdr3_aa: CASSILRGLGEKLFF
j_call: TRBJ2-1; clone_size: -; d_call: TRBD2; v_call: TRBV9; cdr3_nt: TGTGCCAGCAGCGTAGTGGATAGCGGGACGTCCTACAATGAGCAGTTCTTC; cdr3_aa: CASSVVDSGTSYNEQFF
j_call: TRBJ2-1; clone_size: -; d_call: TRBD2; v_call: TRBV19; cdr3_nt: TGTGCCAGTAGTATGTCAGCGGGAGGTAACAGGTTCTTC; cdr3_aa: CASSMSAGGNRFF
j_call: TRBJ2-7; clone_size: -; d_call: TRBD2; v_call: TRBV28; cdr3_nt: TGTGCCAGCAGTCCCGGGACTAGCGGGACCTACGAGCAGTACTTC; cdr3_aa: CASSPGTSGTYEQYF
j_call: TRBJ1-2; clone_size: -; d_call: TRBD1; v_call: TRBV7-2; cdr3_nt: TGTGCCAGCAGCTTAGCCTGGGACAGAGATGGCTACACCTTC; cdr3_aa: CASSLAWDRDGYTF
j_call: TRBJ1-4; clone_size: -; d_call: -; v_call: TRBV5-6; cdr3_nt: TGTGCCAGCAGCTTGAGTCCGGGCGGGGACGAAAAACTGTTTTTT; cdr3_aa: CASSLSPGGDEKLFF
j_call: TRBJ2-1; clone_size: many; d_call: TRBD2; v_call: TRBV9; cdr3_nt: TGTGCCAGCAGCGTAGAGACTAGCGGCTACAATGAGCAGTTCTTC; cdr3_aa: CASSVETSGYNEQFF
j_call: TRBJ2-7; clone_size: many; d_call: TRBD2; v_call: TRBV19; cdr3_nt: TGTGCCAGTAGTCCCTGGGTGGGGACTAGGGGGTACGAGCAGTACTTC; cdr3_aa: CASSPWVGTRGYEQYF
j_call: TRBJ1-4; clone_size: -; d_call: TRBD1; v_call: TRBV4-2; cdr3_nt: TGTGCCAGCAGCCAAGGGACAGGGGCTAATGAAAAACTGTTTTTT; cdr3_aa: CASSQGTGANEKLFF
j_call: TRBJ2-5; clone_size: -; d_call: TRBD2; v_call: TRBV7-2; cdr3_nt: TGTGCCAGCAGCTTGGGGGTCCTAGCGGGAGGGGAGACCCAGTACTTC; cdr3_aa: CASSLGVLAGGETQYF
j_call: TRBJ2-7; clone_size: -; d_call: TRBD2; v_call: TRBV18; cdr3_nt: TGTGCCAGCTCACCCCTTACTAGCGTTGTTTCCTACGAGCAGTACTTC; cdr3_aa: CASSPLTSVVSYEQYF
j_call: TRBJ2-2; clone_size: -; d_call: TRBD1; v_call: TRBV7-2; cdr3_nt: TGTGCCAGCAGCGCCGGACAGGGGGCTCGTAGCGGGGAGCTGTTTTTT; cdr3_aa: CASSAGQGARSGELFF
j_call: TRBJ2-7; clone_size: -; d_call: TRBD2; v_call: TRBV5-4; cdr3_nt: TGTGCCAGCAGCTTGGCGGGAGGGCCAGGTGAGCAGTACTTC; cdr3_aa: CASSLAGGPGEQYF
j_call: TRBJ2-1; clone_size: -; d_call: TRBD2; v_call: TRBV13; cdr3_nt: TGTGCCAGCAGCGTGACTAGCGGGAGGGTCTATGAGCAGTTCTTC; cdr3_aa: CASSVTSGRVYEQFF
j_call: TRBJ1-5; clone_size: -; d_call: TRBD1; v_call: TRBV19; cdr3_nt: TGTGCCAGTAGTATGGACAGGGGGAGCAATCAGCCCCAGCATTTT; cdr3_aa: CASSMDRGSNQPQHF
j_call: TRBJ1-1; clone_size: -; d_call: -; v_call: TRBV6-5; cdr3_nt: TGTGCCAGCAGAAGGGGCAGGGTGAACACTGAAGCTTTCTTT; cdr3_aa: CASRRGRVNTEAFF
j_call: TRBJ2-4; clone_size: -; d_call: TRBD2; v_call: TRBV2; cdr3_nt: TGTGCCAGCAGTGAAAGGTCGGGAGGGCCGGTCGCCAAAAACATTCAGTACTTC; cdr3_aa: CASSERSGGPVAKNIQYF
j_call: TRBJ2-2; clone_size: -; d_call: -; v_call: TRBV28; cdr3_nt: TGTGCCAGCAGTCCGGCGGGGGCCAGGAACACCGGGGAGCTGTTTTTT; cdr3_aa: CASSPAGARNTGELFF
j_call: TRBJ2-3; clone_size: -; d_call: TRBD2; v_call: TRBV27; cdr3_nt: TGTGCCAGCAGTTTAGGCGGGACTAGCGGGAGTCGCACAGATACGCAGTATTTT; cdr3_aa: CASSLGGTSGSRTDTQYF
j_call: TRBJ2-6; clone_size: -; d_call: -; v_call: TRBV19; cdr3_nt: TGTGCCAGTAGCCACCAGGGATACGGGGCCAACGTCCTGACTTTC; cdr3_aa: CASSHQGYGANVLTF
j_call: TRBJ1-4; clone_size: -; d_call: -; v_call: TRBV28; cdr3_nt: TGTGCCAGCAGTTTACGCTCAGGGAATAATGAAAAACTGTTTTTT; cdr3_aa: CASSLRSGNNEKLFF
j_call: TRBJ2-1; clone_size: -; d_call: TRBD2; v_call: TRBV24-1; cdr3_nt: TGTGCCACCAGTGATTGGCGGGAGGGCCAAGGAAATGAGCAGTTCTTC; cdr3_aa: CATSDWREGQGNEQFF
j_call: TRBJ2-7; clone_size: -; d_call: TRBD2; v_call: TRBV6-2/TRBV6-3; cdr3_nt: TGTGCCAGCAGTTACGGACTAGCGGCCTACGAGCAGTACTTC; cdr3_aa: CASSYGLAAYEQYF
j_call: TRBJ2-3; clone_size: -; d_call: -; v_call: TRBV28; cdr3_nt: TGTGCCAGCAGTCCTCGAGACACAGATACGCAGTATTTT; cdr3_aa: CASSPRDTDTQYF
j_call: TRBJ2-1; clone_size: -; d_call: TRBD2; v_call: TRBV7-3; cdr3_nt: TGTGCCAGCAGCCAGGGACTATACAATGAGCAGTTCTTC; cdr3_aa: CASSQGLYNEQFF
j_call: TRBJ2-2; clone_size: -; d_call: -; v_call: TRBV6-4; cdr3_nt: TGTGCCAGCAGTGCATCACCTACAGCCGGGGAGCTGTTTTTT; cdr3_aa: CASSASPTAGELFF
j_call: TRBJ2-7; clone_size: -; d_call: -; v_call: TRBV5-6; cdr3_nt: TGTGCCAGCAGCTTGGGGCTAGTAATCTACGAGCAGTACTTC; cdr3_aa: CASSLGLVIYEQYF
j_call: TRBJ2-7; clone_size: -; d_call: TRBD2; v_call: TRBV2; cdr3_nt: TGTGCCAGCAGGGGAGGGGATCTTCCGAGCTCCTACGAGCAGTACTTC; cdr3_aa: CASRGGDLPSSYEQYF
j_call: TRBJ2-2; clone_size: -; d_call: TRBD1; v_call: TRBV28; cdr3_nt: TGTGCCAGCACGTTGCAGACAGGGCGACTGAACACCGGGGAGCTGTTTTTT; cdr3_aa: CASTLQTGRLNTGELFF
j_call: TRBJ2-7; clone_size: -; d_call: -; v_call: TRBV7-3; cdr3_nt: TGTGCCAGCAGCTCCCTTGTTCCCTACGAGCAGTACTTC; cdr3_aa: CASSSLVPYEQYF
j_call: TRBJ1-2; clone_size: -; d_call: -; v_call: TRBV25-1; cdr3_nt: TGTGCCAGCAGTGAGCAGGGTTCTGGCTACACCTTC; cdr3_aa: CASSEQGSGYTF
j_call: TRBJ1-5; clone_size: -; d_call: -; v_call: TRBV18; cdr3_nt: TGTGCCAGCTCACCGGGACAACATAAGCAGCCCCAGCATTTT; cdr3_aa: CASSPGQHKQPQHF
j_call: TRBJ1-4; clone_size: -; d_call: -; v_call: TRBV9; cdr3_nt: TGTGCCAGCAGCCAGACAGGACAGCTTAATGAAAAACTGTTTTTT; cdr3_aa: CASSQTGQLNEKLFF
j_call: TRBJ1-1; clone_size: -; d_call: TRBD1; v_call: TRBV29-1; cdr3_nt: TGCAGCGCCTATTCCGACAGGGGCCTTTCTTTCTTT; cdr3_aa: CSAYSDRGLSFF
j_call: TRBJ1-2; clone_size: -; d_call: -; v_call: TRBV7-3; cdr3_nt: TGTGCCAGCAGCCCCACAGGAATGACTGGCTACACCTTC; cdr3_aa: CASSPTGMTGYTF
j_call: TRBJ2-3; clone_size: -; d_call: -; v_call: TRBV7-2; cdr3_nt: TGTGCCAGCGGCGGACTCTACACAGATACGCAGTATTTT; cdr3_aa: CASGGLYTDTQYF
j_call: TRBJ2-7; clone_size: -; d_call: -; v_call: TRBV10-3; cdr3_nt: TGTGCCATCAGTCCTGACTACTCCTACGAGCAGTACTTC; cdr3_aa: CAISPDYSYEQYF
j_call: TRBJ1-1; clone_size: few; d_call: -; v_call: TRBV7-9; cdr3_nt: TGTGCCGGAGAACGGGGAAACACTGAAGCTTTCTTT; cdr3_aa: CAGERGNTEAFF
j_call: TRBJ2-1; clone_size: -; d_call: TRBD2; v_call: TRBV19; cdr3_nt: TGTGCCAGTACTAGCGGGAGGGCCTTATACAATGAGCAGTTCTTC; cdr3_aa: CASTSGRALYNEQFF
j_call: TRBJ2-2; clone_size: -; d_call: -; v_call: TRBV6-2/TRBV6-3; cdr3_nt: TGTGCCAGCAGTTCAGGGGTGAGGACCGGGGAGCTGTTTTTT; cdr3_aa: CASSSGVRTGELFF
j_call: TRBJ2-7; clone_size: -; d_call: TRBD2; v_call: TRBV20-1; cdr3_nt: TGCAGTGCTAGTTTGGGTAGCGGGAGGACACGTATGTACGAGCAGTACTTC; cdr3_aa: CSASLGSGRTRMYEQYF
j_call: TRBJ1-1; clone_size: -; d_call: -; v_call: TRBV5-1; cdr3_nt: TGCGCCAGCAGCCTCGGCATGGCGACAGGATACACTGAAGCTTTCTTT; cdr3_aa: CASSLGMATGYTEAFF
j_call: TRBJ2-7; clone_size: -; d_call: -; v_call: TRBV2; cdr3_nt: TGTGCCAGCAGTGAATGGGCAGGGGTGGCCGAGCAGTACTTC; cdr3_aa: CASSEWAGVAEQYF
j_call: TRBJ2-7; clone_size: -; d_call: TRBD1; v_call: TRBV7-2; cdr3_nt: TGTGCCAGCAGCCCGACAGGGGGGGTCTACGAGCAGTACTTC; cdr3_aa: CASSPTGGVYEQYF
j_call: TRBJ2-7; clone_size: -; d_call: TRBD1; v_call: TRBV5-4; cdr3_nt: TGTGCCAGCAGCTTTCAGGGGGCGGACGAGCAGTACTTC; cdr3_aa: CASSFQGADEQYF
j_call: TRBJ2-5; clone_size: -; d_call: -; v_call: TRBV11-2; cdr3_nt: TGTGCCAGCAGCCCCACTCTACAGGGAATCGGGGAGACCCAGTACTTC; cdr3_aa: CASSPTLQGIGETQYF